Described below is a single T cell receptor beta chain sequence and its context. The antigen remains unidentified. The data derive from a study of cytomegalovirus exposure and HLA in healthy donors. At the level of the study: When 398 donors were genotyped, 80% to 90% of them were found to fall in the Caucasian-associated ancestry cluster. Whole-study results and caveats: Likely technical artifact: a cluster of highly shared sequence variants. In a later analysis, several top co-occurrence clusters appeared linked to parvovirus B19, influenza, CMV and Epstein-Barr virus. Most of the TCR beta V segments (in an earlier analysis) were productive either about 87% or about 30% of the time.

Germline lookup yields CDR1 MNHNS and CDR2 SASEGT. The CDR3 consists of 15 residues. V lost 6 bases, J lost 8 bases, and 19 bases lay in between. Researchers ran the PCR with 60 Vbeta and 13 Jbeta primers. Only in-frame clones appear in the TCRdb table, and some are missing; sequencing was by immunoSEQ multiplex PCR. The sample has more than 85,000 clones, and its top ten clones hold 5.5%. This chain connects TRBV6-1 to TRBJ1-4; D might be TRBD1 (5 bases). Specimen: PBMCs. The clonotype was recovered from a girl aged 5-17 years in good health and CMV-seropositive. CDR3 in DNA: TGTGCCAGCAGGAGGGAGGGGACGAGAGGGGAAAAACTGTTTTTT. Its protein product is CASRREGTRGEKLFF.